The clone carrying this T cell receptor beta chain was detected only once. Some clones are missing from TCRdb's copy, which holds only in-frame ones; the method was immunoSEQ multiplex PCR. The repertoire holds roughly 72,000 clones, with roughly 89% as singletons. This sample stems from a study of OX40 agonist ivuxolimab in advanced cancers. Study summary: From roughly 20 to 79 years was the age range, with a mean of approximately 63 years, and roughly 80% were male.

Trimming took 0 bases from V and 8 from J; bases not matched to a gene: 12. In germline, CDR1 is SGHNT, CDR2 YYREEE (reference sequence). This CDR3 contains 18 residues. The material was CD4+ or CD8+ T cells sorted from blood, obtained in a trial of the OX40 agonist ivuxolimab. This sequence was found in an adult with an advanced solid tumor such as melanoma, head and neck, liver or kidney cancer. This chain uses TRBV5-4 with TRBJ2-1; 12 nucleotides line up with TRBD2. The CDR3 here is CASSLVSSLAGGQDEQFF. CDR3 DNA sequence: TGTGCCAGCAGCTTGGTATCTTCTCTAGCGGGGGGGCAGGATGAGCAGTTCTTC. Together with reference TRBV5-4 and TRBJ2-1, the CDR3 gives the full variable domain: ETGVTQSPTHLIKTRGQQVTLRCSSQSGHNTVSWYQQALGQGPQFIFQYYREEENGRGNFPPRFSGLQFPNYSSELNVNALELDDSALYLCASSLVSSLAGGQDEQFFGPGTRLTVL.